This record covers a single TCR beta chain. The data are from a study of T cell changes during pregnancy in multiple sclerosis. Measured with immunoSEQ multiplex PCR; TCRdb has only the in-frame clones, and not every one. Among about 17,000 clones listed, over 75% were seen once. With 5 bases clipped from V and 3 bases from J, the junction kept 14 bases outside the gene matches. Germline V lookup: CDR1 SGHAT, CDR2 FQNNGV. This CDR3 is 17 amino acids long. The sequence was obtained from a female donor with multiple sclerosis, enrolled in a pregnancy study. The material was CD8+ T cells from peripheral blood mononuclear cells, obtained after pregnancy. The V and J genes are TRBV11-2 and TRBJ2-3; the match to TRBD2 covers 7 bases. The CDR3 DNA sequence: TGTGCCAGCAGCCCAATCAAGGGACTAATGGATACAGATACGCAGTATTTT. Translated, it gives CASSPIKGLMDTDTQYF.